A selection of T cell receptor beta chains follows, all from one sample in a study of identical twins. TCRdb independently ran MiXCR on the 5' RACE reads; one entry per CDR3 protein. The top ten clones hold 8% to 9.5% of a sample with 350,000 or so distinct CDR3 sequences, roughly 9% of them seen once. Material for sequencing was naive T cells sorted from blood. These TCRs come from a woman aged 45-60 years in good health. Both conserved end residues are part of each CDR3. Each record gives: V gene, CDR3 length, CDR3 protein.

v_gene: TRBV28
len: 15
CDR3aa: CASSFPGVEWNEQFF

v_gene: TRBV2
len: 14
CDR3aa: CASSDGSSTDTQYF

v_gene: TRBV12-3/TRBV12-4
len: 17
CDR3aa: CASSFGTSGRDTGELFF

v_gene: TRBV4-1
len: 16
CDR3aa: CASSHLPGQGENEQYF

v_gene: TRBV15
len: 14
CDR3aa: CATSPALGAGELFF

v_gene: TRBV7-9
len: 15
CDR3aa: CASSLARTGSYEQYF

v_gene: TRBV7-2
len: 15
CDR3aa: CASSLGLGGAETQYF

v_gene: TRBV28
len: 16
CDR3aa: CASSLDRVGVNTEAFF

v_gene: TRBV9
len: 16
CDR3aa: CASSVGLQSSYNEQFF

v_gene: TRBV27
len: 13
CDR3aa: CASSLEVHGELFF